This T cell receptor beta chain was obtained from a study of blood T cell repertoires in COVID-19. In the study overall: The United States, Italy and Spain provided the acute and convalescent COVID-19 samples. The cDNA or gDNA used as material had been derived from T cells, B-cell-depleted T cells, or PBMCs.

Authors' methods: For nucleated cells, counts were estimated from reference gene primer amplification. The assay was immunoSEQ multiplex PCR, and TCRdb's table has in-frame clones only and misses some. Clone size and V and J calls were adopted from that table, with D and trimming inferred from the DNA. The sample has under 100,000 clones, around four fifths seen once. The V gene end was trimmed by 2 bases and the J gene end by 6 bases; junction bases not matched to a gene: 3. There are 13 residues in the CDR3. Germline CDR1 and CDR2: LNHNV and YYDKDF (reference sequence). The sample taken for sequencing was peripheral blood. The chain recombines TRBV15 with TRBJ1-2, with 7 bases aligning to TRBD1. This clonotype originated in a woman aged 70-85 years with active or convalescent COVID-19. CDR3 DNA sequence: TGTGCCACCAGCAGATGGACAGGAGATGGCTACACCTTC. Protein sequence: CATSRWTGDGYTF.